Below are 32 T cell receptor beta chains sequenced from a single sample in a study of CD8+ T cells in alopecia areata. The treatment here: oral pan-JAK inhibitor, 5-10 mg twice daily. Once RNA had been extracted, it was reverse transcribed into cDNA to act as the sequencing template. Method: immunoSEQ multiplex PCR; TCRdb's copy keeps in-frame clones and lacks some. This table holds approximately 180,000 clones, 64% found once. Here the sequenced sample was CD4+ T cells sorted from blood, taken at week 49, from a patient treated with tofacitinib. The receptors originated from a human donor with alopecia areata.

This clone was observed a few times. The chain carries TRBV9 and TRBJ2-7, with a possible D match to TRBD1 (5 bases). Between the trimmed V and J ends, which lost 0 bases and 6 bases, there was a span of 13 bases. From germline, CDR1 is SGDLS and CDR2 YYNGEE. The CDR3 sequence is 14 residues long. CDR3 in amino acids: CASSVDGRVGEQYF. In nucleotides, the CDR3 is TGTGCCAGCAGCGTAGATGGCAGGGTAGGCGAGCAGTACTTC.

A single count supports this clone. The rearrangement joins TRBV7-2 to TRBJ1-5; no reliable D call. CDR1 SGHTA and CDR2 FQGNSA come from the germline V gene. V was clipped by 1 base and J by 2 bases, with 9 bases between them. This CDR3 has 15 amino acids. CDR3 loop: CASSLDSGGNQPQHF. The CDR3, as DNA: TGTGCCAGCAGCTTAGATTCGGGCGGCAATCAGCCCCAGCATTTT.

This chain links TRBV9 with TRBJ2-3; D not certain. CDR3 length equals 13 residues. The V gene lost 3 bases and the J gene lost 2 bases, with 7 bases spanning the gap. From germline, CDR1 is SGDLS and CDR2 YYNGEE. CDR3 DNA sequence: TGTGCCAGCAGCGCCCGAAACACAGATACGCAGTATTTT. Its protein product is CASSARNTDTQYF.

The chain carries TRBV5-1 and TRBJ2-5, with 11 bases lining up with TRBD2. Germline V gives CDR1 SGHRS, CDR2 YFSETQ. V was clipped by 3 bases and J by 5 bases; unmatched bases: 6. The CDR3 sequence is 15 residues long. Here the CDR3 reads CASSYTSGGRETQYF. Written as DNA, the CDR3 is TGCGCCAGCAGCTATACTAGCGGGGGTCGGGAGACCCAGTACTTC.

This clone was detected only a few times. The V call is TRBV2, the J call TRBJ2-1; 8 bases agree with TRBD1. The CDR3 contains 15 residues. The trim removed 4 bases at V and 3 bases at J, leaving 5 bases unmatched. Germline V gives CDR1 SNHLY, CDR2 FYNNEI. The DNA for the CDR3 is TGTGCCAGCAGTGGAAGAACAGGGGGCTACAATGAGCAGTTCTTC. Protein product: CASSGRTGGYNEQFF.

The CDR3 bases are TGTGCCAGCAGCTTTCTCGGCATCAGCACAGATACGCAGTATTTT. Protein: CASSFLGISTDTQYF. The chain joins TRBV5-6 to TRBJ2-3; D unresolved. V gave up 2 bases and J gave up 0 bases, with 10 bases separating them. Germline values: CDR1 SGHDT, CDR2 YYEEEE. CDR3 length equals 15 residues.

V is TRBV11-3 and J is TRBJ2-5; 8 bases align to TRBD2. The CDR3 extends over 16 amino acids. Losses at the gene ends were 5 bases for V and 4 bases for J; bases not matched to a gene: 12. Germline CDR1 and CDR2: SGHNT and YENEEA. This CDR3 reads CASSTRTGGPGETQYF. Here the CDR3 DNA reads TGTGCCAGCAGCACGCGGACGGGGGGGCCCGGAGAGACCCAGTACTTC.

The chain uses TRBV29-1 and TRBJ1-5, with D unresolved. The germline gives CDR1 SQVTM, CDR2 ANQGSEA. Deletions cut 7 bases from V and 0 bases from J, with 10 bases between. This CDR3 contains 13 residues. The CDR3 bases are TGCAGCGCCGGGGAAAATAGCAATCAGCCCCAGCATTTT. Amino acids: CSAGENSNQPQHF.

The chain couples TRBV6-1 to TRBJ2-7; D gene uncertain. V lost 6 bases to trimming and J lost 0 bases, with 6 bases between them. CDR3 length equals 12 residues. CDR1 and CDR2 from the germline V gene are MNHNS and SASEGT. For the CDR3, the DNA is TGTGCCAGCAGGGAGACCTCCTACGAGCAGTACTTC. It specifies CASRETSYEQYF.

The genes are TRBV4-1 and TRBJ1-2; TRBD1 matches 9 bases. V was pared by 4 bases and J by 8 bases, with 8 bases of the junction left unmatched. CDR1 MGHRA and CDR2 YSYEKL come from the germline V gene. This CDR3 has 14 residues. CDR3 protein: CASSPHRDRDGYTF. CDR3 bases: TGCGCCAGCAGCCCCCACCGGGACAGGGACGGCTACACCTTC.

The V gene is TRBV27, the J gene TRBJ1-1, with a tentative D call TRBD1 (5 bases). The germline V and J ends were trimmed by 2 bases and 10 bases, with 14 bases remaining between them. Germline V gene data show CDR1 as MNHEY and CDR2 as SMNVEV (reference sequence). The CDR3 consists of 13 residues. The CDR3: CASSLLRGGTAFF. DNA of the CDR3: TGTGCCAGCAGTTTACTTAGGGGAGGGACAGCTTTCTTT.

This clone was recorded only once. The rearrangement joins TRBV2 to TRBJ2-7; TRBD1 agrees at 8 bases. CDR1 is SNHLY and CDR2 is FYNNEI in the germline V gene. The CDR3 is 12 amino acids. J gave up 4 bases and V 9 bases, and 5 bases lay outside the gene matches. The CDR3 coding sequence is TGTGCCAGTGGACAGGGAGAATACGAGCAGTACTTC. Residues: CASGQGEYEQYF. Supplemented by reference TRBV2 and TRBJ2-7, the full variable domain reads EPEVTQTPSHQVTQMGQEVILRCVPISNHLYFYWYRQILGQKVEFLVSFYNNEISEKSEIFDDQFSVERPDGSNFTLKIRSTKLEDSAMYFCASGQGEYEQYFGPGTRLTVT.

The chain couples TRBV7-2 to TRBJ1-5, with 9 bases matching TRBD1. There are 17 residues in the CDR3. V shed 1 base, J shed 3 bases, and the junction held 7 bases outside the gene matches. Germline-derived CDR1 and CDR2 are SGHTA and FQGNSA. CDR3 amino acids: CASSLEQGALLNQPQHF. The CDR3 DNA follows: TGTGCCAGCAGCTTAGAACAGGGGGCCCTTCTCAATCAGCCCCAGCATTTT.

The chain couples TRBV6-5 to TRBJ2-3; TRBD1 matches 10 bases. CDR1 is MNHEY, CDR2 SVGAGI, per germline. V lost 6 bases and J lost 1; bases outside the gene matches: 4. The CDR3 length is 15 residues. CDR3 residues: CASSWGTGGTDTQYF. The DNA for the CDR3 is TGTGCCAGCAGCTGGGGGACAGGGGGCACAGATACGCAGTATTTT.

The chain has TRBV7-9 and TRBJ2-5, with D possibly matching TRBD1 (5 bases). This CDR3 has 14 residues. From germline, CDR1 is SEHNR and CDR2 FQNEAQ (reference sequence). The ends were cut back, 3 bases at V and 4 bases at J, with 12 bases in the middle. The CDR3 DNA follows: TGTGCCAGCAGCTTGGGGCAGACAGTAGAGACCCAGTACTTC. This encodes CASSLGQTVETQYF.

The J gene is TRBJ2-7, the V gene TRBV29-1; TRBD1 or TRBD2 may be the D gene (6 bases each). Germline values: CDR1 SQVTM, CDR2 ANQGSEA. Trimming removed 6 bases at V and 2 bases at J, with 11 bases between. CDR3 length: 12 residues. The CDR3 sequence is CSVQEGAYEQYF. DNA for the CDR3: TGCAGCGTACAGGAGGGGGCCTACGAGCAGTACTTC.

This clone was picked up a small number of times. The chain recombines TRBV14 with TRBJ1-1; perhaps TRBD1 as D (5 bases). CDR3 length equals 13 residues. The V gene lost 4 bases and the J gene lost 2 bases, with 8 bases spanning the gap. CDR1 and CDR2 from the germline V gene are SGHDN and FVKESK. CDR3 loop: CASSLQDNTEAFF. The CDR3 coding sequence is TGTGCCAGCAGCCTACAGGACAACACTGAAGCTTTCTTT.

This chain joins TRBV30 and TRBJ1-4, with D hard to call. The CDR3 is 18 amino acids. The V gene's germline CDR1 is GTSNPN and CDR2 SVGIG (reference sequence). Trimming took 0 bases from V and 8 from J, leaving 25 bases between them. Here the CDR3 DNA reads TGTGCCTGGAGTGTACGTGGTAGGAAGGATCCTTCTGGAGAAAAACTGTTTTTT. Translating it yields CAWSVRGRKDPSGEKLFF.

This clone has more than one count but fewer than ten. The chain uses TRBV29-1 and TRBJ2-1, with D possibly TRBD1 on 5 matching bases. Trimming took off 7 bases at V and 4 bases at J, with 11 bases between the two ends. Germline V gene lookup returns CDR1 SQVTM and CDR2 ANQGSEA. The CDR3 consists of 12 residues. CDR3 protein: CSGRVNYNEQFF. The CDR3 DNA reads TGCAGCGGCAGGGTCAATTACAATGAGCAGTTCTTC.

The CDR3 DNA reads TGCGCCAGCAGCCAAGGGGCGACAGCAACTAATGAAAAACTGTTTTTT. The encoded protein is CASSQGATATNEKLFF. The chain has TRBV4-3 and TRBJ1-4; D is perhaps TRBD1 (5 bases). V shed 1 base and J shed 0 bases, with 9 bases lying between them. Looked up from germline, CDR1 is LGHNA and CDR2 is YSLEER. The CDR3 runs to 16 residues.

This clone was found once. The chain has TRBV20-1 and TRBJ2-4; D is unresolved. The germline V gene has CDR1 DFQATT and CDR2 SNEGSKA (reference sequence). The V and J ends lost 6 bases and 0 bases respectively, with 3 bases between them. The CDR3 length is 11 residues. The CDR3 here is CSAIAKNIQYF. Written as DNA, the CDR3 is TGCAGTGCAATAGCCAAAAACATTCAGTACTTC.

This clone was counted only a few times. CDR3 nucleotides: TGTGCCAGCAGTTCCCCGTTTGGGACAGTCAACACCGGGGAGCTGTTTTTT. Its translation is CASSSPFGTVNTGELFF. This sequence joins TRBV28 and TRBJ2-2; 7 bases align to TRBD1. Unmatched junction bases numbered 10, after V lost 4 bases and J lost 2 bases. The CDR3 is made up of 17 amino acids. From germline, CDR1 is MDHEN and CDR2 SYDVKM. The variable domain in full, completed from reference TRBV28 and TRBJ2-2, reads DVKVTQSSRYLVKRTGEKVFLECVQDMDHENMFWYRQDPGLGLRLIYFSYDVKMKEKGDIPEGYSVSREKKERFSLILESASTNQTSMYLCASSSPFGTVNTGELFFGEGSRLTVL.

V usage is TRBV9 and J usage is TRBJ2-5; TRBD1 matches at 7 bases. V lost 4 bases to trimming and J lost 3 bases; unmatched junction nucleotides: 6. The length of the CDR3 is 14 residues. Germline lookup yields CDR1 SGDLS and CDR2 YYNGEE. The CDR3 reads CASSIGTDKETQYF. The CDR3 region has the DNA TGTGCCAGCAGCATCGGGACAGATAAAGAGACCCAGTACTTC. Combining the CDR3 with reference TRBV9 and TRBJ2-5 gives the whole variable domain DSGVTQTPKHLITATGQRVTLRCSPRSGDLSVYWYQQSLDQGLQFLIQYYNGEERAKGNILERFSAQQFPDLHSELNLSSLELGDSALYFCASSIGTDKETQYFGPGTRLLVL.

J is TRBJ2-1 and V is TRBV6-5, with TRBD2 identical over 7 bases. The length of the CDR3 is 14 residues. Germline CDR1 reads MNHEY; CDR2 reads SVGAGI. V was pared by 6 bases and J by 8 bases, with 10 bases of the junction left unmatched. The CDR3: CASRGLGERDEQFF. CDR3 DNA sequence: TGTGCCAGCAGAGGACTAGGGGAAAGAGATGAGCAGTTCTTC.

This sequence joins TRBV4-3 and TRBJ1-5; 9 nucleotides match TRBD1. The V gene's germline CDR1 is LGHNA and CDR2 YSLEER. V lost 3 bases to trimming and J lost 4 bases; unmatched junction nucleotides: 7. This CDR3 is 16 amino acids long. The CDR3 spells CASSQGVGQGNQPQHF. The CDR3 DNA reads as TGCGCCAGCAGCCAGGGTGTGGGACAGGGTAATCAGCCCCAGCATTTT.

This clone has only a few counts. The chain combines TRBV5-1 with TRBJ2-3; 9 nucleotides match TRBD2. The CDR3 runs to 15 residues. Germline V gene data show CDR1 as SGHRS and CDR2 as YFSETQ. Germline trimming cut 4 bases from V and 0 bases from J; bases unmatched to any gene: 3. The CDR3 spells CASSKRGDSTDTQYF. The CDR3 nucleotides read TGCGCCAGCAGCAAGCGGGGGGATAGCACAGATACGCAGTATTTT.

The chain combines TRBV11-2 with TRBJ2-5, with a tentative D call TRBD1 (5 bases). The CDR3 is 14 residues long. Trimming left V 5 bases short and J 5 bases short, with 15 bases between. Germline V CDR1 and CDR2: SGHAT, FQNNGV. CDR3 protein: CASSAGPSRETQYF. Here the CDR3 DNA reads TGTGCCAGCAGCGCAGGGCCATCTAGGGAGACCCAGTACTTC.

The rearrangement joins TRBV9 to TRBJ2-2; D is unclear. CDR1 and CDR2 (germline): SGDLS, YYNGEE. The V end was cut by 0 bases, the J end by 2 bases, with 14 bases between. The CDR3 runs 17 residues. CDR3: CASSVEMAGRNTGELFF. In DNA, the CDR3 is TGTGCCAGCAGCGTAGAGATGGCAGGACGCAACACCGGGGAGCTGTTTTTT.

This clone was picked up a small number of times. The chain employs TRBV29-1 and TRBJ1-1; D uncertain. The CDR3 has 15 amino acids. Germline V CDR1 and CDR2: SQVTM, ANQGSEA. Trimming removed 4 bases from V and 2 bases from J, with 17 bases in between. CDR3 in amino acids: CSVGATPVVNTEAFF. In DNA form, the CDR3 reads TGCAGCGTTGGGGCCACACCAGTAGTAAACACTGAAGCTTTCTTT.

This chain joins TRBV7-3 and TRBJ2-1; 11 bases line up with TRBD2. CDR1 and CDR2 from the germline V gene are SGHTA and FQGTGA. Unmatched junction bases numbered 5, after V lost 5 bases and J lost 5 bases. There are 15 residues in the CDR3. CDR3 in amino acids: CASSQRLAGHNEQFF. DNA of the CDR3: TGTGCCAGCAGCCAAAGACTAGCGGGGCACAATGAGCAGTTCTTC.

The table lists this clone with a few counts. V usage is TRBV2 and J usage is TRBJ2-1, with TRBD2 matching over 8 bases. Germline-derived CDR1 and CDR2 are SNHLY and FYNNEI. Losses at the gene ends were 6 bases for V and 13 bases for J; bases not matched to a gene: 8. The CDR3 spans 12 residues. The CDR3 DNA sequence: TGTGCCAGCAGGGAAACTAGCGGAGCTCAGTTCTTC. It codes for CASRETSGAQFF.

V usage is TRBV29-1 and J usage is TRBJ1-1, with 8 bases that match TRBD1. V was pared by 4 bases and J by 5 bases, with 6 bases of the junction left unmatched. Germline V gene sequence: CDR1 SQVTM, CDR2 ANQGSEA. The CDR3 is 13 residues long. The CDR3 nucleotides read TGCAGCGTTGCGACAGGGGTTTTTACTGAAGCTTTCTTT. This gives the protein CSVATGVFTEAFF.